The following is a T cell receptor beta chain sequence with its context. Its antigen remains unidentified. PCR primers comprised 60 Vbeta and 13 Jbeta primers. TCRdb's table, derived via immunoSEQ multiplex PCR, lists solely in-frame clones and lacks some. This table lists more than 90,000 clones. The donors were healthy bone marrow donors. V shed 2 bases, J shed 6 bases, and the junction held 6 bases outside the gene matches. The V gene's germline CDR1 is MGHDK and CDR2 SYGVNS. This CDR3 comprises 14 residues. These data belong to a study of cytomegalovirus exposure and HLA in healthy donors. General study results and limits: The productive fraction for most TCR beta V segments was about 87% or about 30% in an earlier analysis. Being indistinguishable, some V segments were excluded, TRBV6-2 and TRBV6-3 among them.

This TCR came from a man in his forties or fifties in good health and CMV-seropositive. The chain carries TRBV25-1 and TRBJ2-5; 7 bases fit TRBD2. Sequencing was done on a sample of PBMCs. The CDR3 sequence is CASSEGLVMKTQYF. Here the CDR3 DNA reads TGTGCCAGCAGTGAAGGACTAGTAATGAAGACCCAGTACTTC.